The T cell receptor beta chain under discussion was sequenced for a study of regulatory T cells in long-lasting Graves disease. Both iRepertoire HTBI primers and Arm-PCR of CDR3 regions were used to build the TCR beta libraries. TCRdb reprocessed the multiplex PCR reads with MiXCR, giving one entry per CDR3 protein. The data contain a few hundred thousand distinct CDR3 sequences, about 16% of them seen just once; the ten biggest clones take up around 20%. Regarding time point: newly diagnosed GD, antithyroid drugs for less than 3 months. With RNA extracted from PBMCs as input, the TCR library was made. The patients included were those that came from an endocrinology department in Xi'an, China. The CDR3 length is 16 residues. Trimming cost V 3 bases and J 4 bases, with 18 bases left between them.

The material sequenced was peripheral blood mononuclear cells (PBMCs), taken at new diagnosis, from a patient treated with antithyroid drugs. V and J are TRBV12-3 or TRBV12-4 and TRBJ1-2; a possible D gene is TRBD1 (5 bases). This receptor was taken from a female donor with Graves disease. The CDR3 region has the DNA TGTGCCAGCAGTTTCAGAAGGGAGAGTGGGGGCTATGGCTACACCTTC. This encodes CASSFRRESGGYGYTF.